The T cell receptor beta chain under discussion was sequenced for a study of blood T cell repertoires in COVID-19. Trimming took off 7 bases at V and 6 bases at J, with 16 bases between the two ends. CDR3 size: 15 residues. The germline V gene has CDR1 MNHEY and CDR2 SMNVEV (reference sequence). TCRdb's copy holds only in-frame clones and misses some; the assay was immunoSEQ multiplex PCR. The sample yields 200,000 to 300,000 clones, approximately 89% seen once. This clonotype was sampled from a woman under 30 who had recovered from COVID-19. Source material: PBMCs or T cells enriched from blood (not recorded which). This chain links TRBV27 with TRBJ1-6; D is ambiguous. In DNA, the CDR3 is TGTGCCAGCACCCTAGCGGGGAATCGTAATTCACCCCTCCACTTT. Translated: CASTLAGNRNSPLHF.